One and the same sample provided the 22 T cell receptor beta chains below, sequenced in a study of CD8 T cells in ankylosing spondylitis. Study observations and caveats: The study identified a TCR beta motif of under ten highly homologous variants that appeared characteristic of ankylosing spondylitis blood.

Their antigens remain unidentified. TCRdb fed the 5' RACE reads into MiXCR, producing one record per CDR3 protein. The data contain fewer than 500,000 distinct CDR3 sequences, 20% to 30% of them singletons. Sequenced sample: blood, either unsorted or a sorted T cell fraction (not recorded which). The receptors shown here come from a male donor with ankylosing spondylitis.

This clonotype was detected only a few times. The V call is TRBV29-1, the J call TRBJ2-7, with TRBD1 identical over 9 bases. The V gene end was trimmed by 6 bases and the J gene end by 6 bases; junction bases not matched to a gene: 6. CDR3 length: 12 residues. From germline, CDR1 is SQVTM and CDR2 ANQGSEA. The CDR3 reads CSVETGGREQYF. The CDR3 nucleotides read TGCAGCGTAGAAACAGGGGGCCGCGAGCAGTACTTC.

The V gene is TRBV5-1, the J gene TRBJ2-1; TRBD2 aligns across 7 bases. The CDR3 consists of 16 residues. Germline loops: CDR1 SGHRS, CDR2 YFSETQ. V lost 0 bases, J lost 4 bases, and 7 bases stayed unmatched. The chain's CDR3 is CASSLGGSPIYNEQFF. The CDR3 nucleotides are TGCGCCAGCAGCTTGGGCGGGAGCCCGATTTACAATGAGCAGTTCTTC.

The J gene is TRBJ1-2, the V gene TRBV14, with 7 bases identical to TRBD1. The V gene end was trimmed by 4 bases and the J gene end by 8 bases; junction bases not matched to a gene: 16. The CDR3 covers 16 residues. Germline assignment: CDR1 SGHDN and CDR2 FVKESK. In DNA, the CDR3 is TGTGCCAGCAGCCTTCACTTTGGGCAGGGGGAACTCGGCTACACCTTC. Translated: CASSLHFGQGELGYTF. Using reference TRBV14 and TRBJ1-2 for the parts outside the CDR3, the full variable domain is EAGVTQFPSHSVIEKGQTVTLRCDPISGHDNLYWYRRVMGKEIKFLLHFVKESKQDESGMPNNRFLAERTGGTYSTLKVQPAELEDSGVYFCASSLHFGQGELGYTFGSGTRLTVV.

The chain carries TRBV5-1 and TRBJ2-1; 8 bases map to TRBD2. From germline, CDR1 is SGHRS and CDR2 YFSETQ. The CDR3 runs to 15 residues. Unmatched junction bases numbered 11, after V lost 2 bases and J lost 10 bases. CDR3 amino acids: CASSFVSGSLQEQFF. DNA of the CDR3: TGCGCCAGCAGCTTCGTCAGCGGGAGTCTCCAAGAGCAGTTCTTC.

With regard to this clonotype: One junction end does not reproduce the germline sequence, and a read error may be involved. J is TRBJ2-1 and V is TRBV4-2, with D possibly matching TRBD1 (5 bases). The CDR3 covers 16 residues. The germline V gene encodes CDR1 LGHNA and CDR2 YNFKEQ. The CDR3 DNA sequence: TGTGCCAGCAGCCAAGAGGGGCTAGGCTCTAGGGGTGAGCAGCTCTTC. Its translation is CASSQEGLGSRGEQLF.

This clonotype has a handful of counts. The chain joins TRBV29-1 to TRBJ2-5, with D tentatively TRBD2 (5 bases). CDR1 is SQVTM, CDR2 ANQGSEA, per germline. Trimming took 7 bases from V and 5 from J, leaving 17 bases between them. The CDR3 has 13 residues. The CDR3 loop is CSAAVTGGETQYF. CDR3 in DNA: TGCAGCGCTGCGGTCACCGGAGGCGAGACCCAGTACTTC.

The CDR3 coding sequence is TGTGCCAGCAGCGCGACAGGAATTGAAGCTTTCTTT. The encoded protein is CASSATGIEAFF. The V gene is TRBV7-2, the J gene TRBJ1-1; D may be TRBD1 (6 bases). Germline CDR1 and CDR2: SGHTA and FQGNSA. V dropped 5 bases and J dropped 7 bases, with 11 bases sitting between them. CDR3 length: 12 residues.

This rearrangement joins TRBV7-6 to TRBJ2-2; D might be TRBD1 (6 bases). Per the germline V gene, CDR1 is SGHVS and CDR2 is FNYEAQ. V lost 2 bases and J lost 7, with 14 bases in between. This CDR3 spans 15 amino acids. CDR3 amino acids: CASSLLAGAIGELFF. In DNA form, the CDR3 reads TGTGCCAGCAGCTTACTGGCAGGGGCGATCGGGGAGCTGTTTTTT. The whole variable domain, remainder taken from reference TRBV7-6 and TRBJ2-2, is GAGVSQSPRYKVTKRGQDVALRCDPISGHVSLYWYRQALGQGPEFLTYFNYEAQQDKSGLPNDRFSAERPEGSISTLTIQRTEQRDSAMYRCASSLLAGAIGELFFGEGSRLTVL.

In this sample, this clonotype turned up a few times. The chain combines TRBV10-3 with TRBJ1-5, with 8 bases matching TRBD1. J lost 0 bases, V lost 4 bases, and 2 bases had no gene match. This CDR3 is 15 amino acids long. The germline CDR1 and CDR2 sequences are ENHRY and SYGVKD. CDR3 coding DNA: TGTGCCATCAGTGCGGGACAGGATAGCAATCAGCCCCAGCATTTT. Encoded protein: CAISAGQDSNQPQHF.

A few counts support this clonotype. This sequence joins TRBV18 and TRBJ1-1; 8 nucleotides align to TRBD1. The CDR3 loop spans 13 amino acids. V was pared by 11 bases and J by 4 bases, with 9 bases of the junction left unmatched. Germline V gene data show CDR1 as KGHSH and CDR2 as LQKENI. The CDR3 sequence is CAAAPQGGTEAFF. The DNA of the CDR3 is TGTGCCGCTGCCCCACAGGGGGGCACTGAAGCTTTCTTT.

The chain employs TRBV20-1 and TRBJ2-2; 8 nucleotides match TRBD1. Trimming removed 1 base from V and 6 bases from J; junction bases left unmatched: 7. Germline CDR1 DFQATT, CDR2 SNEGSKA (reference sequence). This CDR3 is 15 amino acids long. The CDR3 protein is CSARGTGSGPGELFF. CDR3 coding DNA: TGCAGTGCTAGAGGGACAGGGTCCGGTCCCGGGGAGCTGTTTTTT.

V and J are TRBV20-1 and TRBJ2-3, with D possibly matching TRBD1 (6 bases). This CDR3 is 17 amino acids long. Looked up from germline, CDR1 is DFQATT and CDR2 is SNEGSKA (reference sequence). V lost 0 bases, J lost 1 base, and 17 bases lay in between. The CDR3 region is CSAREARGGTGTDTQYF. The CDR3 bases are TGCAGTGCTAGAGAGGCTAGAGGGGGAACCGGCACAGATACGCAGTATTTT.

The chain employs TRBV20-1 and TRBJ1-2; unclear D gene. This CDR3 spans 13 amino acids. Germline V CDR1 and CDR2: DFQATT, SNEGSKA (reference sequence). Deletions cut 5 bases from V and 3 bases from J, with 13 bases between. The CDR3 bases are TGCAGTGCTCCGCTTTTTGGAGACTATGGCTACACCTTC. This codes for CSAPLFGDYGYTF.

This clonotype was seen once. The chain has TRBV11-2 and TRBJ2-3, with D possibly being TRBD1 (5 bases). The germline V gene encodes CDR1 SGHAT and CDR2 FQNNGV. The V gene lost 5 bases and the J gene lost 1 base, with 13 bases spanning the gap. The CDR3 totals 15 residues. CDR3 sequence (DNA): TGTGCCAGCAGCCTGAAAGGGGCCCGCACAGATACGCAGTATTTT. Amino acid sequence: CASSLKGARTDTQYF.

V gene TRBV6-1 combines with J gene TRBJ2-5; 8 positions match TRBD1. J was trimmed by 4 bases and V by 5 bases; bases with no gene match: 9. The V gene's germline CDR1 is MNHNS and CDR2 SASEGT. The CDR3 is made up of 15 amino acids. CDR3 in DNA: TGTGCCAGCAGTAAGGACAGGGATACCTCAGAGACCCAGTACTTC. The encoded protein is CASSKDRDTSETQYF.

This clonotype was observed a few times. The genes are TRBV27 and TRBJ2-1; perhaps TRBD1 as D (5 bases). The ends were cut back, 5 bases at V and 10 bases at J, with 15 bases in the middle. Looked up from germline, CDR1 is MNHEY and CDR2 is SMNVEV (reference sequence). The CDR3 is 13 amino acids. CDR3 sequence reads: CASSPRQGEEQFF. CDR3 coding DNA: TGTGCCAGCAGTCCCCGGCAGGGCGAAGAGCAGTTCTTC.

CDR3 amino acids: CASSLDYRQLSGANVLTF. CDR3 DNA sequence: TGTGCCAGCAGCTTAGATTACCGACAACTCTCTGGGGCCAACGTCCTGACTTTC. The rearrangement uses TRBV11-2 and TRBJ2-6; D ambiguous. Trimming took 0 bases from V and 0 from J, leaving 12 bases between them. The length of the CDR3 is 18 residues. CDR1 is SGHAT and CDR2 is FQNNGV in the germline V gene.

This clonotype was detected only a few times. The chain combines TRBV10-3 with TRBJ2-1; possible D gene TRBD1, 6 bases. Trimming shortened V by 7 bases and J by 1 base, and 26 bases separated the two germline ends. The CDR3 has 19 residues. From germline, CDR1 is ENHRY and CDR2 SYGVKD. The CDR3 bases are TGTGCCATCATTTCCACGTCGGCACAGGGAATTGAGTCCTACAATGAGCAGTTCTTC. Encoded protein: CAIISTSAQGIESYNEQFF.

This clonotype came up a few times. This CDR3 is CATSRADSGYGYTF. CDR3 in DNA: TGTGCCACCAGCAGAGCGGACAGTGGCTATGGCTACACCTTC. This sequence joins TRBV15 and TRBJ1-2; possible D gene TRBD1, 6 bases. The CDR3 runs 14 residues. The germline V gene has CDR1 LNHNV and CDR2 YYDKDF (reference sequence). Trimming pared 1 base from V and 4 bases from J, leaving 10 bases between. Using reference TRBV15 and TRBJ1-2 for the parts outside the CDR3, the full variable domain is DAMVIQNPRYQVTQFGKPVTLSCSQTLNHNVMYWYQQKSSQAPKLLFHYYDKDFNNEADTPDNFQSRRPNTSFCFLDIRSPGLGDTAMYLCATSRADSGYGYTFGSGTRLTVV.

The rearrangement joins TRBV5-1 to TRBJ2-1; 10 nucleotides match TRBD2. The trim removed 4 bases at V and 9 bases at J, leaving 10 bases unmatched. This CDR3 has 15 residues. CDR1 is SGHRS and CDR2 is YFSETQ in the germline V gene. DNA for the CDR3: TGCGCCAGCAGCCCCGGGACTAGCGAGTTAGGTGAGCAGTTCTTC. Translating gives CASSPGTSELGEQFF.

Only a few counts were recorded for this clonotype. The chain combines TRBV5-1 with TRBJ2-1; a weak D match, TRBD2 (6 bases). The germline CDR1 and CDR2 sequences are SGHRS and YFSETQ. The CDR3 consists of 13 residues. V was cut by 5 bases and J by 6 bases, with 12 bases left in between. The CDR3 nucleotides read TGCGCCAGCAGGGAACGGGAGATCAATGAGCAGTTCTTC. It is translated as CASREREINEQFF.

This clonotype has only a few counts. CDR3 DNA: TGCAGTGCCACACAGGGTGGAGAGACCCAGTACTTC. It codes for CSATQGGETQYF. The chain is built from TRBV20-1 and TRBJ2-5; weak D call: TRBD1 (6 bases). Germline V gives CDR1 DFQATT, CDR2 SNEGSKA (reference sequence). This CDR3 region has 12 residues. The V and J ends lost 6 bases and 4 bases respectively, with 12 bases between them.